What follows are 3 T cell receptor beta chains derived from one specimen sequenced in a study of CD8 T cells in Susac syndrome. With random hexamers, reverse transcription was performed on about 0.5 to 1 ug of RNA. MiXCR, applied by TCRdb to the immunoSEQ multiplex PCR reads, yields one record per CDR3 protein. The table has over 100,000 distinct CDR3 sequences, 96% seen once; the top ten hold more than 0.095%. Sequencing was done on a sample of CD4+ T cells from PBMCs. The source of these receptors is a human donor in good health.

The chain carries TRBV20-1 and TRBJ2-7, with TRBD2 matching over 7 bases. The V gene's germline CDR1 is DFQATT and CDR2 SNEGSKA (reference sequence). This CDR3 has 13 residues. V was clipped by 4 bases and J by 6 bases; unmatched bases: 9. The CDR3 region is CSATWTGRGEQYF. CDR3 sequence (DNA): TGCAGTGCTACCTGGACGGGGAGGGGCGAGCAGTACTTC.

V usage is TRBV28 and J usage is TRBJ2-7, with unresolved D. The CDR3 runs 14 residues. Trimming stripped 7 bases from V and 0 bases from J, with 13 bases between. CDR1 MDHEN and CDR2 SYDVKM come from the germline V gene. The chain's CDR3 is CASTSSDLSYEQYF. The CDR3 coding sequence is TGTGCCAGCACTTCCTCGGATCTCTCCTACGAGCAGTACTTC. Together with reference TRBV28 and TRBJ2-7, the CDR3 gives the full variable domain: DVKVTQSSRYLVKRTGEKVFLECVQDMDHENMFWYRQDPGLGLRLIYFSYDVKMKEKGDIPEGYSVSREKKERFSLILESASTNQTSMYLCASTSSDLSYEQYFGPGTRLTVT.

V gene TRBV3-1 combines with J gene TRBJ2-3; D may be TRBD1 (5 bases). CDR1 and CDR2 from the germline V gene are LGHDT and YNNKEL (reference sequence). Trimming stripped 8 bases from V and 2 bases from J, with 5 bases between. The length of the CDR3 is 11 residues. In DNA, the CDR3 is TGTGCCAGCGGACACACAGATACGCAGTATTTT. This codes for CASGHTDTQYF.